The next 30 T cell receptor beta chains were all read from a single sample in a study of neurological immune-mediated disorders (dated by TCRdb to between 2018 and 2021). The library relied on 5' RACE. The instrument given in TCRdb is Illumina HiSeq 2500. The public sequencing data were trimmed at Q25 with fastp and processed into clonotypes with MiXCR by TCRdb, which kept only in-frame beta chains. Identical CDR3 proteins give one entry, which carries the most common genes and DNA. This sample lists roughly 120,000 distinct CDR3 sequences; roughly 3.1% were detected once. In total, the top ten clones hold over 1% of the sample. Sequenced material: PBMCs. The receptors were gathered from a woman in her 30s with multiple sclerosis.

This clonotype turned up a few times. CDR3 coding DNA: TGCAGTGCTAGGGCCATAGATACGCAGTATTTT. The encoded protein is CSARAIDTQYF. This chain connects TRBV20-1 to TRBJ2-3, with D unclear. This CDR3 contains 11 residues. V lost 3 bases and J lost 5, with 6 bases in between. Germline V gene data show CDR1 as DFQATT and CDR2 as SNEGSKA (reference sequence).

This clonotype was seen repeatedly, ten times or more. The V and J genes are TRBV29-1 and TRBJ2-7; D gene unclear. Germline V gene sequence: CDR1 SQVTM, CDR2 ANQGSEA. V was clipped by 4 bases and J by 3 bases, with 16 bases between them. The length of the CDR3 is 14 residues. The CDR3 region is CSVVEQPTLYEQYF. In DNA form, the CDR3 reads TGCAGCGTTGTCGAGCAGCCCACGCTCTACGAGCAGTACTTC.

This clonotype has at least ten counts. The chain employs TRBV5-1 and TRBJ1-1; D is perhaps TRBD1 (5 bases). The CDR3 runs to 15 residues. Germline CDR1 is SGHRS and CDR2 is YFSETQ. Trimming cost V 1 base and J 0 bases, with 10 bases left between them. CDR3 DNA: TGCGCCAGCAGCTTGAGGTCGGACATGAACACTGAAGCTTTCTTT. As protein: CASSLRSDMNTEAFF.

This clonotype was detected ten times or more. The chain's CDR3 is CASRRQLNQPQHF. The CDR3 nucleotides are TGTGCCAGCAGGAGACAGCTCAATCAGCCCCAGCATTTT. The chain joins TRBV2 to TRBJ1-5; a possible D gene is TRBD1 (5 bases). The germline CDR1 and CDR2 sequences are SNHLY and FYNNEI. V gave up 6 bases and J gave up 3 bases, with 9 bases separating them. The CDR3 runs 13 residues.

Many counts were recorded for this clonotype. The chain links TRBV15 to TRBJ2-3; D is possibly TRBD2 (5 bases). This CDR3 region has 16 residues. Trimming took off 0 bases at V and 5 bases at J, with 15 bases between the two ends. Germline V CDR1 and CDR2: LNHNV, YYDKDF (reference sequence). Here the CDR3 DNA reads TGTGCCACCAGCAGAGATCACCCCGGGGTAGGAGATACGCAGTATTTT. Translated: CATSRDHPGVGDTQYF.

As for this clonotype: A clone one base away is much larger, so this may be a read error. The chain combines TRBV20-1 with TRBJ1-4; no clear D. The CDR3 runs 13 residues. Germline loops: CDR1 DFQATT, CDR2 SNEGSKA (reference sequence). V shed 7 bases and J shed 0 bases, with 9 bases lying between them. The CDR3: CSDSSATNEKLFF. The CDR3 coding sequence is TGCAGTGATAGTTCGGCAACTAATGAAAAACTGTTTTTT.

This clonotype was counted many times. The chain recombines TRBV7-2 with TRBJ2-7; D unresolved. Per germline, CDR1 SGHTA and CDR2 FQGNSA. Trimming removed 5 bases from V and 4 bases from J, with 15 bases in between. This CDR3 region has 14 residues. As DNA, the CDR3 is TGTGCCAGCAGCCGAACTGCACCTACTTACGAGCAGTACTTC. It codes for CASSRTAPTYEQYF.

This clonotype was observed many times. The V call is TRBV20-1, the J call TRBJ2-3; 10 nucleotides line up with TRBD2. The CDR3 is 15 amino acids. V lost 2 bases to trimming and J lost 4 bases; unmatched junction nucleotides: 6. Germline V gene data show CDR1 as DFQATT and CDR2 as SNEGSKA (reference sequence). CDR3 region: CSARITSGIADTQYF. CDR3 sequence (DNA): TGCAGTGCTAGAATAACTAGCGGGATTGCAGATACGCAGTATTTT.

This clonotype was counted ten times or more. This chain joins TRBV5-1 and TRBJ2-1; weak D call: TRBD2 (5 bases). The CDR3 runs 16 residues. V was cut by 1 base and J by 0 bases, with 11 bases left in between. Per the germline V gene, CDR1 is SGHRS and CDR2 is YFSETQ. The CDR3 is CASSLTGVSSYNEQFF. In DNA form, the CDR3 reads TGCGCCAGCAGCTTGACCGGGGTCAGCTCCTACAATGAGCAGTTCTTC.

This clonotype occurred a few times. The rearrangement links TRBV20-1 to TRBJ1-5, with 7 bases fitting TRBD1. This CDR3 is 15 amino acids long. Germline CDR1 is DFQATT and CDR2 is SNEGSKA (reference sequence). V lost 6 bases and J lost 0; bases outside the gene matches: 8. The CDR3 reads CSATDGTDSNQPQHF. The DNA of the CDR3 is TGCAGTGCCACCGACGGGACAGATAGCAATCAGCCCCAGCATTTT.

This clonotype was recorded many times. The CDR3 is CASSRDTDTQYF. The CDR3 DNA sequence: TGTGCCAGCAGCAGGGACACAGATACGCAGTATTTT. The chain uses TRBV7-2 and TRBJ2-3; D not certain. In germline, CDR1 is SGHTA, CDR2 FQGNSA. The ends were cut back, 5 bases at V and 2 bases at J, with 5 bases in the middle. CDR3 length: 12 residues.

This clonotype was observed many times. The CDR3 DNA reads TGCAGTGCTAGAGGACAGCCAGTCTATGGCTACACCTTC. As protein: CSARGQPVYGYTF. The chain recombines TRBV20-1 with TRBJ1-2, with D tentatively TRBD1 (5 bases). This CDR3 has 13 residues. Trimming took off 1 base at V and 4 bases at J, with 10 bases between the two ends. Germline V gene data show CDR1 as DFQATT and CDR2 as SNEGSKA (reference sequence).

This clonotype was detected ten times or more. The chain has TRBV20-1 and TRBJ1-3; a weak D match, TRBD1 (5 bases). Germline V CDR1 and CDR2: DFQATT, SNEGSKA (reference sequence). The CDR3 length is 15 residues. Trimming took 2 bases from V and 1 from J, leaving 12 bases between them. The CDR3 coding sequence is TGCAGTGCTAGATCGGTCACAGGTTCTGGAAACACCATATATTTT. Translation: CSARSVTGSGNTIYF.

There are many counts of this clonotype. This chain uses TRBV7-6 with TRBJ2-7, with 7 bases aligning to TRBD2. The ends lost 5 bases at V and 4 bases at J; junction bases unmatched: 14. CDR3 length equals 16 residues. Looked up from germline, CDR1 is SGHVS and CDR2 is FNYEAQ. The CDR3 loop reads CASSPQAGVLGYEQYF. The CDR3 DNA follows: TGTGCCAGCAGCCCCCAGGCGGGGGTTTTAGGGTACGAGCAGTACTTC. The complete variable domain, with remaining parts taken from reference TRBV7-6 and TRBJ2-7, reads GAGVSQSPRYKVTKRGQDVALRCDPISGHVSLYWYRQALGQGPEFLTYFNYEAQQDKSGLPNDRFSAERPEGSISTLTIQRTEQRDSAMYRCASSPQAGVLGYEQYFGPGTRLTVT.

This clonotype has ten or more counts. This chain connects TRBV5-1 to TRBJ2-2, with D perhaps matching TRBD2 (6 bases). Germline loops: CDR1 SGHRS, CDR2 YFSETQ. The CDR3 loop spans 16 amino acids. With 4 bases removed from V and 4 bases from J, the gap between germline ends came to 17 bases. The CDR3 nucleotides are TGCGCCAGCAGCCTTAGCGGTCTAGCCCGCACCGGGGAGCTGTTTTTT. This codes for CASSLSGLARTGELFF.

This clonotype has ten or more counts. The gene calls are TRBV20-1 and TRBJ2-1, with D perhaps assigned TRBD1 or TRBD2 (6 bases each). The CDR3 sequence is 12 residues long. V lost 6 bases and J 9 bases, leaving 15 bases between the germline ends. Per germline, CDR1 DFQATT and CDR2 SNEGSKA (reference sequence). CDR3 sequence (DNA): TGCAGTGCAAACAGGGACTTTGGTGAGCAGTTCTTC. It translates to CSANRDFGEQFF.

At least ten counts were recorded for this clonotype. The chain links TRBV27 to TRBJ2-3, with 8 positions matching TRBD2. V lost 3 bases, J lost 7 bases, and 6 bases stayed unmatched. There are 14 residues in the CDR3. CDR1 MNHEY and CDR2 SMNVEV come from the germline V gene (reference sequence). CDR3 region: CASSFGGGTYTQYF. For the CDR3, the DNA is TGTGCCAGCAGTTTCGGCGGGGGGACTTATACGCAGTATTTT.

This clonotype was detected ten times or more. The chain links TRBV20-1 to TRBJ1-2, with a tentative D call TRBD1 (6 bases). CDR1 and CDR2 (germline): DFQATT, SNEGSKA (reference sequence). Deletions cut 2 bases from V and 6 bases from J, with 19 bases between. The CDR3 runs 15 residues. This CDR3 reads CSARRGSVLRDGYTF. CDR3 DNA sequence: TGCAGTGCTAGAAGGGGGTCCGTTCTCCGGGATGGCTACACCTTC.

This clonotype occurred a few times. This could be a read error, since a much larger clone is one nucleotide away. The chain links TRBV3-1 to TRBJ2-7; D uncertain. The CDR3 sequence is 13 residues long. The ends were cut back, 1 base at V and 3 bases at J, with 7 bases in the middle. Germline CDR1 is LGHDT and CDR2 is YNNKEL (reference sequence). CDR3 in amino acids: CASSQVHNYEQYF. DNA of the CDR3: TGTGCCAGCAGCCAAGTTCACAACTACGAGCAGTACTTC.

In this sample, this clonotype turned up many times. The genes are TRBV30 and TRBJ2-1, with 9 bases lining up with TRBD1. The CDR3 has 15 residues. Germline V gene data show CDR1 as GTSNPN and CDR2 as SVGIG (reference sequence). V lost 0 bases and J lost 7; bases outside the gene matches: 7. Here the CDR3 reads CAWSVRGQGRNEQFF. For the CDR3, the DNA is TGTGCCTGGAGTGTACGAGGACAGGGGCGTAATGAGCAGTTCTTC.

This clonotype was seen ten or more times. V usage is TRBV5-6 and J usage is TRBJ2-7, with TRBD2 matching over 9 bases. The CDR3 is 16 residues long. J lost 6 bases, V lost 0 bases, and 10 bases had no gene match. In germline, CDR1 is SGHDT, CDR2 YYEEEE. The CDR3 DNA reads TGTGCCAGCAGCTTGGGGTCCCCGGGACTAGCTGTCGAGCAGTACTTC. It encodes CASSLGSPGLAVEQYF.

This clonotype was picked up many times. V and J are TRBV5-1 and TRBJ1-3; D is unresolved. This CDR3 is 15 amino acids long. Looked up from germline, CDR1 is SGHRS and CDR2 is YFSETQ. V lost 4 bases, J lost 4 bases, and 15 bases lay in between. CDR3 DNA sequence: TGCGCCAGCAGCGAAAATTCGGCCGTCGGAAACACCATATATTTT. As protein: CASSENSAVGNTIYF.

This clonotype has ten or more counts. The chain employs TRBV5-1 and TRBJ2-7, with TRBD1 as a possible D gene (6 bases). CDR3 size: 16 residues. Germline-derived CDR1 and CDR2 are SGHRS and YFSETQ. Trimming cost V 0 bases and J 3 bases, with 16 bases left between them. CDR3 sequence reads: CASSLDRGQSFYEQYF. The CDR3 DNA reads TGCGCCAGCAGCTTGGATCGAGGACAGTCTTTCTACGAGCAGTACTTC.

This clonotype was observed at least ten times. The rearrangement links TRBV7-8 to TRBJ2-7; D unclear. The CDR3 is 15 residues long. Between the trimmed V and J ends, which lost 2 bases and 1 base, there was a span of 12 bases. Germline V gene sequence: CDR1 SGHVS, CDR2 FQNEAQ. Here the CDR3 reads CASSLNDLGSYEQYF. CDR3 sequence (DNA): TGTGCCAGCAGCTTAAATGATCTTGGGTCCTACGAGCAGTACTTC.

This clonotype was observed at least ten times. The chain links TRBV20-1 to TRBJ2-7, with D perhaps TRBD2 (6 bases). With 3 bases removed from V and 2 bases from J, the gap between germline ends came to 8 bases. Germline V gene data show CDR1 as DFQATT and CDR2 as SNEGSKA (reference sequence). The CDR3 has 12 residues. DNA for the CDR3: TGCAGTGCTAGTGGGAGGACCTACGAGCAGTACTTC. Translating it yields CSASGRTYEQYF.

This clonotype has ten or more counts. V gene TRBV5-6 combines with J gene TRBJ2-1; D is undetermined. V was cut by 0 bases and J by 6 bases, with 22 bases left in between. Germline CDR1 SGHDT, CDR2 YYEEEE. The CDR3 contains 18 residues. The CDR3 DNA follows: TGTGCCAGCAGCTTGGCATGGAGTAGGGCATTGGGGTCCAATGAGCAGTTCTTC. It specifies CASSLAWSRALGSNEQFF.

This clonotype occurred many times. V and J are TRBV24-1 and TRBJ1-3; D gene ambiguous. CDR1 and CDR2 from the germline V gene are KGHDR and SFDVKD. This CDR3 is built from 13 residues. Between the trimmed V and J ends, which lost 4 bases and 5 bases, there was a span of 8 bases. This CDR3 reads CATSELFRNTIYF. As DNA, the CDR3 is TGTGCCACCAGTGAACTGTTTCGAAACACCATATATTTT.

This clonotype showed up many times. The genes are TRBV29-1 and TRBJ1-1, with D perhaps TRBD1 (5 bases). The length of the CDR3 is 14 residues. The V and J ends lost 5 bases and 4 bases respectively, with 17 bases between them. Germline V CDR1 and CDR2: SQVTM, ANQGSEA. The CDR3 spells CSVKGRDLTTEAFF. The DNA of the CDR3 is TGCAGCGTTAAAGGACGGGACCTGACCACTGAAGCTTTCTTT.

This clonotype was seen many times. The genes are TRBV11-2 and TRBJ2-5; D perhaps matches TRBD2 (6 bases). CDR3 length: 15 residues. CDR1 is SGHAT and CDR2 is FQNNGV in the germline V gene. The ends were cut back, 1 base at V and 1 base at J, with 10 bases in the middle. In DNA form, the CDR3 reads TGTGCCAGCAGCTTAGGACCGGGACTCCAAGAGACCCAGTACTTC. Translating it yields CASSLGPGLQETQYF.

Ten or more counts support this clonotype. CDR3 DNA sequence: TGCAGTGCTAGATGGACAGGGGGCGCTCAGAACACTGAAGCTTTCTTT. Translated: CSARWTGGAQNTEAFF. This chain connects TRBV20-1 to TRBJ1-1, with 11 bases fitting TRBD1. The CDR3 is 16 amino acids. In germline, CDR1 is DFQATT, CDR2 SNEGSKA (reference sequence). J gave up 1 base and V 2 bases, and 6 bases lay outside the gene matches.